This T cell receptor beta chain is from a study of CD8 T cells in acute hepatitis C reinfection. The assay was immunoSEQ multiplex PCR, and TCRdb's table has in-frame clones only and misses some. The table records 30,000 to 45,000 clones, approximately 85% of them present only once. Findings and limits, study-wide: Follow-up repertoires were missing for chronically infected subjects.

Germline V gives CDR1 LNHDA, CDR2 SQIVND (reference sequence). The CDR3 consists of 12 residues. Deletions cut 10 bases from V and 6 bases from J, with 15 bases between. This clone turned up a few times. Its cognate antigen is unknown. As to time point: naive CD8 control sorted from an acute-time-point sample. This chain joins TRBV19 and TRBJ1-2; possible D gene TRBD1, 5 bases. Sample: naive CD8+ T cells from PBMCs. This receptor was taken from a woman under 30 who spontaneously cleared hepatitis C infection. CDR3 region: CATNPGFDGYTF. CDR3 bases: TGTGCCACGAACCCAGGGTTCGATGGCTACACCTTC.